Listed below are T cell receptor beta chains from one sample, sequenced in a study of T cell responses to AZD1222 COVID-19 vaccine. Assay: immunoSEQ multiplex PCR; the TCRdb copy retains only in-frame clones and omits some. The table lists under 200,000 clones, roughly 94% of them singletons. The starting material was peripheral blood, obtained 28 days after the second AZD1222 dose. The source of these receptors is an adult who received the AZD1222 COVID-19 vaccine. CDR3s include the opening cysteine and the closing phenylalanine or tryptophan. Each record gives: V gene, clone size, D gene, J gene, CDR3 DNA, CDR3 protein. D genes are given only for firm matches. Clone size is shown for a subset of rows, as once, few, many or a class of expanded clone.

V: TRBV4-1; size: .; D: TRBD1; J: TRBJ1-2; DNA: TGCGCCAGCAGCCAAGGTCAGGGGGCTGACTATGGCTACACCTTC; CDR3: CASSQGQGADYGYTF
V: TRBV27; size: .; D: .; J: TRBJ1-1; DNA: TGTGCCAGGGGACAAAAAGAAGAAGCTTTCTTT; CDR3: CARGQKEEAFF
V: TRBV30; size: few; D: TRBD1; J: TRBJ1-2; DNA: TGTGCCTGGACACGAGGGGGCAACTATGGCTACACCTTC; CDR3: CAWTRGGNYGYTF
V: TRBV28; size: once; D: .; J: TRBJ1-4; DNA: TGTGCCAGCAGCCAAGACAGGTTCCATGGTGAAAAACTGTTTTTT; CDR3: CASSQDRFHGEKLFF
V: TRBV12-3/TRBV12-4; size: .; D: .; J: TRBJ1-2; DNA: TGTGCCAGCAGTTTTCAACAGATCTATGGCTACACCTTC; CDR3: CASSFQQIYGYTF
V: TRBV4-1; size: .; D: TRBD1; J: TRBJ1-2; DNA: TGCGCCAGCAGCCTTTCCGGGACAGCCTATGGCTACACCTTC; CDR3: CASSLSGTAYGYTF
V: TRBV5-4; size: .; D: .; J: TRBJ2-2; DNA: TGTGCCAGCAGCTTGTTAGGGGGGCGGACCGGGGAGCTGTTTTTT; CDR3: CASSLLGGRTGELFF
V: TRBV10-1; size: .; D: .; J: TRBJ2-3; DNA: TGCGCCAGCAGTGAGTCTGTCTCTTACACAGATACGCAGTATTTT; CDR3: CASSESVSYTDTQYF
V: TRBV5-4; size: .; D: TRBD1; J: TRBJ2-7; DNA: TGTGCCAGCAGCTTGGGCGGACAGGGTAACTACGAGCAGTACTTC; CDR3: CASSLGGQGNYEQYF
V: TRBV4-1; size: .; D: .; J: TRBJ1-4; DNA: TGCGCCAGCAGCCTACTATCGGGGAATGAAAAACTGTTTTTT; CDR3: CASSLLSGNEKLFF
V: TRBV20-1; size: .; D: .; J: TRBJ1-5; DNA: TGCAGTGCTAGTGGGGGTGGGGGACAGCCCCAGCATTTT; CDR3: CSASGGGGQPQHF
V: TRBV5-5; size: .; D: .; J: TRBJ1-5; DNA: TGTGCCAGCAAGGCGGGGCATCAGCCCCAGCATTTT; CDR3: CASKAGHQPQHF
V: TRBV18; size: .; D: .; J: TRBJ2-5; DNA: TGTGCCAGCTCACCACTAGCGGACCAAGAGACCCAGTACTTC; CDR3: CASSPLADQETQYF
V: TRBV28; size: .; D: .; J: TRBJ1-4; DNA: TGTGCCAGCAGTCCCCCCCGGGGGACCGGTGAAAAACTGTTTTTT; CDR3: CASSPPRGTGEKLFF